This T cell receptor (beta chain) came from a study of spatial heterogeneity in lung cancer. Study details: Every unique TCR and UMI combination, on average, appeared more than ten times in raw reads.

This clonotype is categorized as medium-sized. Its cognate antigen is unknown. Study conclusions and caveats: The appearance of ubiquitous expanded tumor TCRs in blood was greater at resection than follow-up.

The time point was: sample taken at primary tumor resection. The sequenced material consisted of unsorted whole RNA from tumor, nontumor lung or frozen PBMC. The donor group consisted of over 60 patients who had untreated, early-stage non-small cell lung cancer. Germline-derived CDR1 and CDR2 are LNHDA and SQIVND (reference sequence). The CDR3 extends over 15 amino acids. Trimming cost V 10 bases and J 3 bases; bases outside gene matches: 14. In the library, each TCR cDNA molecule bore its own unique molecular identifier. One entry per CDR3 protein results from TCRdb running MiXCR on the 5' RACE reads. The sample records some 41,000 distinct CDR3 sequences, approximately 6.5% being singletons.

The TCR originated in a female donor with early-stage non-small cell lung cancer. The material was PBMCs, obtained at surgery. The rearrangement uses TRBV19 and TRBJ2-7; TRBD1 matches at 8 bases. The CDR3 nucleotides read TGTGCCACAAAAATAACCGGGACAGGCATCTACGAGCAGTACTTC. It specifies CATKITGTGIYEQYF. Complete variable domain (other parts from reference TRBV19 and TRBJ2-7): DGGITQSPKYLFRKEGQNVTLSCEQNLNHDAMYWYRQDPGQGLRLIYYSQIVNDFQKGDIAEGYSVSREKKESFPLTVTSAQKNPTAFYLCATKITGTGIYEQYFGPGTRLTVT.